There are a few counts of the clone carrying this T cell receptor (beta chain). Its target is unknown. The source of the sample is a study of T cells in Graves' hyperthyroidism and ophthalmopathy. Whole-study findings and limits: Blood shared most expanded thyroid clonotypes above 0.001.

This CDR3 is built from 19 residues. From germline, CDR1 is LNHDA and CDR2 SQIVND (reference sequence). The V segment lost 6 bases and the J segment 0 bases; nucleotides outside the gene matches: 13. TCR beta CDR3 regions were amplified from RNA. In the first-round RT-PCR of the TCR CDR3, the HTBI primer set was used. TCRdb independently ran MiXCR on the multiplex PCR reads; one entry per CDR3 protein. The sample records about half a million distinct CDR3 sequences, roughly 16% being singletons. The rearrangement joins TRBV19 to TRBJ2-3; TRBD2 aligns across 12 bases. Sequencing input: blood. The origin of this receptor is a woman in her 30s with Graves' ophthalmopathy. The CDR3 DNA follows: TGTGCCAGTAGACCCGAGGGACTAGCGGGCCTACCAAGCACAGATACGCAGTATTTT. Protein: CASRPEGLAGLPSTDTQYF.